This TCR beta chain was obtained from a study of blood T cell repertoires in COVID-19. In the study overall: Sites in the United States, Italy and Spain provided acute and convalescent COVID-19 samples. The analysed material was cDNA or gDNA that came from T cells, B-cell-depleted T cells, or PBMCs.

Original analysis: Amplification of reference gene primers was used by the study to estimate nucleated cell counts. Produced via immunoSEQ multiplex PCR; TCRdb's table is partial and in-frame only. That table furnishes V, J and clone size, whereas the DNA furnished D and trimming. The data contain approximately 170,000 clones, about 86% of them singletons. The germline gives CDR1 GTSNPN, CDR2 SVGIG (reference sequence). V was clipped by 2 bases and J by 4 bases, with 8 bases between them. The CDR3 has 12 residues. This chain links TRBV30 with TRBJ1-2; D ambiguous. This receptor was identified in a man in his forties or fifties with active or convalescent COVID-19. Specimen: peripheral blood. The CDR3 loop is CAWSPNFYGYTF. CDR3 nucleotide sequence: TGTGCCTGGAGTCCCAACTTCTATGGCTACACCTTC.